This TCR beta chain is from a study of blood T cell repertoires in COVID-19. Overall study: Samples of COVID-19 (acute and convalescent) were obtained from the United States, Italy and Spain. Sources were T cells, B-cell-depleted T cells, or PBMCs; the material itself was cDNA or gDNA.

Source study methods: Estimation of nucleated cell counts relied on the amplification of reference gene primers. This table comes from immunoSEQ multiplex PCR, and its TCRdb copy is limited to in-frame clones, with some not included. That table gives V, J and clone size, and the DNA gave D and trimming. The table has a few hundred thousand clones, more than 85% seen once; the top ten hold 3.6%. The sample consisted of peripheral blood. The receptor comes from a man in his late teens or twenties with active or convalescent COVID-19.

DNA of the CDR3: TGTGCCAGCAGCTTATTGAAGACTAGCTTCGAATTCTTC. Its protein is CASSLLKTSFEFF. V usage is TRBV11-3 and J usage is TRBJ2-1; 7 positions match TRBD2. Unmatched junction bases numbered 11, after V lost 2 bases and J lost 16 bases. Germline CDR1 reads SGHNT; CDR2 reads YENEEA. CDR3 size: 13 residues. Using reference TRBV11-3 and TRBJ2-1 for the parts outside the CDR3, the full variable domain is EAGVVQSPRYKIIEKKQPVAFWCNPISGHNTLYWYLQNLGQGPELLIRYENEEAVDDSQLPKDRFSAERLKGVDSTLKIQPAELGDSAVYLCASSLLKTSFEFFGPGTRLTVL.